The 28 T cell receptor beta chains below come from one sample, sequenced in a study of OX40 agonist ivuxolimab in advanced cancers. Library generation was performed with the immunoSEQ multiplex PCR assay. Entries here come from immuneACCESS through TCRdb and include only in-frame sequences with V and J called. Some clones fail to appear in such tables; in the studies checked, an unresolved V gene covers under half of the shortfall, and the cause of the remainder is unknown. The table for this sample lists tens of thousands of clones; roughly three quarters of them were counted only once. The top ten hold 2% to 3% of the sample. The material sequenced was CD4+ or CD8+ T cells sorted from blood, taken in a trial of the OX40 agonist ivuxolimab. The source of these receptors is an adult with an advanced solid tumor such as melanoma, head and neck, liver or kidney cancer.

This clone is a singleton in its sample. This sequence joins TRBV11-1 and TRBJ1-5; no firm D call. This CDR3 is 14 amino acids long. Per the germline V gene, CDR1 is SGHAT and CDR2 is FQDESV (reference sequence). V was trimmed by 5 bases and J by 0 bases, leaving 8 bases between them. The DNA for the CDR3 is TGTGCCAGCAGCACCGAGGGTAGCAATCAGCCCCAGCATTTT. Translation gives CASSTEGSNQPQHF.

V gene TRBV30 combines with J gene TRBJ2-2; 8 nucleotides agree with TRBD2. Germline assignment: CDR1 GTSNPN and CDR2 SVGIG (reference sequence). CDR3 length: 14 amino acids. CDR3 sequence (DNA): TGTGCTCGGAGACGGGAGGGAGGGACCGGGGAGCTGTTTTTT. Its protein product is CARRREGGTGELFF.

This clone was picked up one time. The chain couples TRBV6-6 to TRBJ2-7, with D perhaps matching TRBD2 (6 bases). V lost 6 bases, J lost 4 bases, and 16 bases lay in between. The germline V gene encodes CDR1 MNHNY and CDR2 SVGAGI (reference sequence). The CDR3 loop spans 14 amino acids. For the CDR3, the DNA is TGTGCCAGCAGGCAACTAGCAGGAGGATACGAGCAGTACTTC. This translates into CASRQLAGGYEQYF.

V usage is TRBV9 and J usage is TRBJ2-7; 9 bases are a match to TRBD1. The length of the CDR3 is 15 residues. Germline loops: CDR1 SGDLS, CDR2 YYNGEE. The ends lost 0 bases at V and 6 bases at J; junction bases unmatched: 7. The DNA for the CDR3 is TGTGCCAGCAGCGTAGGAGGGACAGGGATATTCGAGCAGTACTTC. It translates to CASSVGGTGIFEQYF.

The chain combines TRBV6-6 with TRBJ2-5; D ambiguous. Trimming took off 6 bases at V and 7 bases at J, with 12 bases between the two ends. Germline loops: CDR1 MNHNY, CDR2 SVGAGI (reference sequence). This CDR3 has 12 amino acids. CDR3 region: CASRSTVGTQYF. CDR3 nucleotide sequence: TGTGCCAGCAGGTCCACTGTGGGGACCCAGTACTTC.

The chain uses TRBV6-1 and TRBJ1-5; D might be TRBD1 (5 bases). The V gene lost 5 bases and the J gene lost 6 bases, with 17 bases spanning the gap. CDR3 length equals 15 residues. The germline CDR1 and CDR2 sequences are MNHNS and SASEGT. The CDR3, as DNA: TGTGCCAGCAGTCGAACCTTTTCGGGGGGTCAGCCCCAGCATTTT. Protein sequence: CASSRTFSGGQPQHF.

This clone showed up just once. The chain joins TRBV29-1 to TRBJ1-3; tentatively, D is TRBD1 (6 bases). The V end lost 6 bases, the J end lost 0 bases, and 18 bases lay between the germline ends. The CDR3 contains 16 residues. Germline V gives CDR1 SQVTM, CDR2 ANQGSEA. CDR3 nucleotide sequence: TGCAGCGTGATGGGGGGGCCGGAGACCTCTGGAAACACCATATATTTT. Its translation is CSVMGGPETSGNTIYF. Drawing the rest from reference TRBV29-1 and TRBJ1-3, the complete variable domain is SAVISQKPSRDICQRGTSLTIQCQVDSQVTMMFWYRQQPGQSLTLIATANQGSEATYESGFVIDKFPISRPNLTFSTLTVSNMSPEDSSIYLCSVMGGPETSGNTIYFGEGSWLTVV.

The chain joins TRBV2 to TRBJ1-2, with TRBD1 matching 8 bases. The V gene end was trimmed by 7 bases and the J gene end by 8 bases; junction bases not matched to a gene: 15. CDR1 is SNHLY and CDR2 is FYNNEI in the germline V gene. The CDR3 runs to 15 residues. CDR3 nucleotides: TGTGCCAGCACAAGTATCGCAGGGGGCGAGAGAGGCTACACCTTC. It yields the protein CASTSIAGGERGYTF.

This chain joins TRBV6-6 and TRBJ2-6; D gene uncertain. Germline V gene lookup returns CDR1 MNHNY and CDR2 SVGAGI (reference sequence). The CDR3 is 15 residues long. Trimming shortened V by 6 bases and J by 1 base, and 10 bases separated the two germline ends. DNA of the CDR3: TGTGCCAGCAGATCGATGGGTTCTGGGGCCAACGTCCTGACTTTC. Translation: CASRSMGSGANVLTF.

V is TRBV5-1 and J is TRBJ2-6; 9 positions agree with TRBD1. Germline CDR1 and CDR2: SGHRS and YFSETQ. V shed 4 bases, J shed 0 bases, and the junction held 8 bases outside the gene matches. This CDR3 comprises 18 residues. DNA for the CDR3: TGCGCCAGCAGCCCCGAGGGACAGGGAGCCTCTGGGGCCAACGTCCTGACTTTC. This encodes CASSPEGQGASGANVLTF.

The rearrangement joins TRBV27 to TRBJ1-1; D gene ambiguous. CDR1 is MNHEY, CDR2 SMNVEV, per germline (reference sequence). The length of the CDR3 is 14 residues. V lost 6 bases and J lost 1, with 12 bases in between. Written as DNA, the CDR3 is TGTGCCAGCAGGCCCCCCGGTCCGAACACTGAAGCTTTCTTT. Its protein product is CASRPPGPNTEAFF.

V and J are TRBV6-1 and TRBJ2-5; 13 nucleotides match TRBD2. Germline CDR1 is MNHNS and CDR2 is SASEGT. The CDR3 contains 15 residues. The V segment lost 7 bases and the J segment 5 bases; nucleotides outside the gene matches: 7. The CDR3 spells CASIRLAGGWETQYF. CDR3 DNA: TGTGCCAGCATCCGACTAGCGGGAGGTTGGGAGACCCAGTACTTC.

The chain recombines TRBV7-3 with TRBJ2-1, with 11 positions matching TRBD2. CDR1 SGHTA and CDR2 FQGTGA come from the germline V gene. The trim removed 5 bases at V and 5 bases at J, leaving 5 bases unmatched. The CDR3 consists of 15 residues. This CDR3 reads CASSPRLAGNNEQFF. The CDR3 nucleotides are TGTGCCAGCAGCCCTAGACTAGCGGGAAACAATGAGCAGTTCTTC.

The chain recombines TRBV2 with TRBJ2-4; TRBD2 aligns across 10 bases. The CDR3 spans 16 residues. V gave up 2 bases and J gave up 7 bases; unmatched junction bases: 8. Germline V gene sequence: CDR1 SNHLY, CDR2 FYNNEI. The CDR3 is CASSERASGSWNIQYF. DNA of the CDR3: TGTGCCAGCAGTGAACGTGCTAGCGGGAGCTGGAACATTCAGTACTTC.

This sequence joins TRBV30 and TRBJ1-1; tentative D call: TRBD1 (5 bases). This CDR3 is 13 amino acids long. Between the trimmed V and J ends, which lost 4 bases and 6 bases, there was a span of 15 bases. The germline V gene has CDR1 GTSNPN and CDR2 SVGIG (reference sequence). This chain's CDR3 is CAWTPAGGAEAFF. The CDR3 DNA reads as TGTGCCTGGACCCCGGCCGGGGGAGCTGAAGCTTTCTTT. Using reference TRBV30 and TRBJ1-1 for the parts outside the CDR3, the full variable domain is SQTIHQWPATLVQPVGSPLSLECTVEGTSNPNLYWYRQAAGRGLQLLFYSVGIGQISSEVPQNLSASRPQDRQFILSSKKLLLSDSGFYLCAWTPAGGAEAFFGQGTRLTVV.

The CDR3 is CASSFTGGYTGELFF. The CDR3 DNA reads TGCGCCAGCAGCTTTACAGGGGGATACACCGGGGAGCTGTTTTTT. The chain carries TRBV5-1 and TRBJ2-2; 8 nucleotides agree with TRBD1. The CDR3 sequence is 15 residues long. Germline V gene sequence: CDR1 SGHRS, CDR2 YFSETQ. V was pared by 2 bases and J by 3 bases, with 3 bases of the junction left unmatched.

This clone turned up a few times. This chain uses TRBV2 with TRBJ1-1, with TRBD1 matching over 11 bases. Germline values: CDR1 SNHLY, CDR2 FYNNEI. The trim removed 7 bases at V and 3 bases at J, leaving 4 bases unmatched. The CDR3 covers 14 residues. The CDR3 is CASIRGQGDTEAFF. The CDR3 DNA reads TGTGCCAGCATCCGGGGACAGGGGGACACTGAAGCTTTCTTT.

The gene calls are TRBV18 and TRBJ1-2; D ambiguous. Per the germline V gene, CDR1 is KGHSH and CDR2 is LQKENI. With 6 bases removed from V and 5 bases from J, the gap between germline ends came to 16 bases. The CDR3 covers 14 residues. The CDR3 coding sequence is TGTGCCAGCTCCTCGGAGGGAGTTTTTTATGGCTACACCTTC. This encodes CASSSEGVFYGYTF.

V and J are TRBV19 and TRBJ1-1; D call uncertain. The CDR3 has 14 amino acids. The germline gives CDR1 LNHDA, CDR2 SQIVND (reference sequence). Trimming took off 3 bases at V and 7 bases at J, with 15 bases between the two ends. The CDR3 spells CASSILWEIGEAFF. DNA for the CDR3: TGTGCCAGTAGTATCTTATGGGAAATCGGTGAAGCTTTCTTT.

This chain joins TRBV5-4 and TRBJ2-5; the match to TRBD2 covers 14 bases. This CDR3 contains 17 residues. From germline, CDR1 is SGHNT and CDR2 YYREEE (reference sequence). With V trimmed by 4 bases and J by 1 base, 6 bases remained unmatched. CDR3 coding DNA: TGTGCCAGCAGCCCTGCCGGGACTAGCGGGGGCCAAGAGACCCAGTACTTC. It codes for CASSPAGTSGGQETQYF.

The V and J genes are TRBV5-6 and TRBJ1-2; D not resolved. V was cut by 2 bases and J by 0 bases, with 5 bases left in between. CDR1 and CDR2 from the germline V gene are SGHDT and YYEEEE. The CDR3 runs 13 residues. As DNA, the CDR3 is TGTGCCAGCAGCTTTATAACTAACTATGGCTACACCTTC. Protein sequence: CASSFITNYGYTF.

This chain joins TRBV7-8 and TRBJ1-6; possibly TRBD1 for D (5 bases). Germline values: CDR1 SGHVS, CDR2 FQNEAQ. The V gene lost 4 bases and the J gene lost 9 bases, with 13 bases spanning the gap. The CDR3 extends over 14 amino acids. The DNA for the CDR3 is TGTGCCAGCAGCTCGGGACCAGGAAGTTCACCCCTCCACTTT. Its protein is CASSSGPGSSPLHF. The full variable domain, rest sourced from reference TRBV7-8 and TRBJ1-6, is GAGVSQSPRYKVAKRGQDVALRCDPISGHVSLFWYQQALGQGPEFLTYFQNEAQLDKSGLPSDRFFAERPEGSVSTLKIQRTQQEDSAVYLCASSSGPGSSPLHFGNGTRLTVT.

The CDR3 loop is CASSAGQGGYEQYF. The CDR3 region has the DNA TGCGCCAGCAGCGCCGGACAGGGGGGATACGAGCAGTACTTC. The chain uses TRBV5-1 and TRBJ2-5; 10 nucleotides agree with TRBD1. The end of the DNA aligns better with TRBJ2-7, so the J call may be wrong. The germline V gene has CDR1 SGHRS and CDR2 YFSETQ. This CDR3 is 14 amino acids long.

The CDR3 region is CASSRSRFDGYTF. In nucleotides, the CDR3 is TGTGCCAGTAGTCGAAGCCGTTTTGATGGCTACACCTTC. This chain uses TRBV19 with TRBJ1-2; D not resolved. This CDR3 contains 13 residues. Germline assignment: CDR1 LNHDA and CDR2 SQIVND (reference sequence). Trimming cost V 5 bases and J 6 bases, with 13 bases left between them.

The chain combines TRBV5-1 with TRBJ1-1; no clear D. V lost 4 bases and J 4 bases, leaving 14 bases between the germline ends. This CDR3 region has 14 residues. CDR1 is SGHRS, CDR2 YFSETQ, per germline. In DNA, the CDR3 is TGCGCCAGCAGCCTTCGCGGAGAATTCACTGAAGCTTTCTTT. Residues: CASSLRGEFTEAFF.

In its sample, this clone was seen a few times. The gene calls are TRBV6-6 and TRBJ1-2; 8 bases are shared with TRBD1. The germline V gene encodes CDR1 MNHNY and CDR2 SVGAGI (reference sequence). The CDR3 has 14 amino acids. V was clipped by 4 bases and J by 5 bases; unmatched bases: 6. The CDR3 loop is CASSSPGQVYGYTF. The CDR3 region has the DNA TGTGCCAGCAGTTCGCCGGGACAGGTTTATGGCTACACCTTC.

Only one count was recorded for this clone. The gene calls are TRBV28 and TRBJ1-1; maybe TRBD1 (6 bases). Germline CDR1 MDHEN, CDR2 SYDVKM. The CDR3 length is 17 residues. V gave up 5 bases and J gave up 2 bases, with 21 bases separating them. The CDR3 DNA reads TGTGCCAGCAGTCCTCCTGAACGGGACATCAGAAACACTGAAGCTTTCTTT. Protein product: CASSPPERDIRNTEAFF.

The J gene is TRBJ1-1, the V gene TRBV9, with D uncertain. CDR1 and CDR2 (germline): SGDLS, YYNGEE. The CDR3 is made up of 15 amino acids. Trimming removed 0 bases from V and 6 bases from J, with 15 bases in between. CDR3 coding DNA: TGTGCCAGCAGCGTAGTCGTGGGCGGTTGGGCTGAAGCTTTCTTT. It yields the protein CASSVVVGGWAEAFF.